This is a list of T cell receptor beta chains from one sample in a study of cytomegalovirus exposure and HLA in healthy donors. Using immunoSEQ multiplex PCR, the repertoire was profiled, and TCRdb retains in-frame clones only, with some absent. The data contain 100,000 to 150,000 clones, about 15% of them singletons. Sequencing used PBMCs. These receptors originate from a female donor in good health and CMV-seropositive. Both conserved end residues are trimmed from each CDR3. Fields, in order: V gene, J gene, clone size, CDR3 protein. For some rows the clone size is stated as once, few or many, or as a class when expanded; others skip it.

V gene: TRBV30; J gene: TRBJ2-5; clone size: few; CDR3 protein: AWSSGLLETQY
V gene: TRBV27; J gene: TRBJ1-5; clone size: few; CDR3 protein: ASSLSSTGRDQPQH
V gene: TRBV29-1; J gene: TRBJ2-5; clone size: -; CDR3 protein: SVEDRARSGGTQY
V gene: TRBV29-1; J gene: TRBJ2-1; clone size: few; CDR3 protein: SGAGLSKSYNEQF
V gene: TRBV2; J gene: TRBJ2-5; clone size: few; CDR3 protein: ASRPGQGSVETQY
V gene: TRBV6-1; J gene: TRBJ2-2; clone size: -; CDR3 protein: ASTPSGDTGELF
V gene: TRBV27; J gene: TRBJ2-1; clone size: -; CDR3 protein: ASSSRGSEYNEQF
V gene: TRBV6-5; J gene: TRBJ1-2; clone size: -; CDR3 protein: ASSYVTGAYGYT
V gene: TRBV9; J gene: TRBJ2-5; clone size: few; CDR3 protein: ASSESTLNYRGIQETQY
V gene: TRBV4-3; J gene: TRBJ1-1; clone size: few; CDR3 protein: ASSRRTGENTEAF
V gene: TRBV30; J gene: TRBJ1-1; clone size: few; CDR3 protein: AWSAWNRGNTEAF
V gene: TRBV6-5; J gene: TRBJ1-4; clone size: -; CDR3 protein: ASSYSYLATNEKLF
V gene: TRBV18; J gene: TRBJ1-3; clone size: few; CDR3 protein: ASSPGDYSTIY
V gene: TRBV11-2; J gene: TRBJ2-1; clone size: -; CDR3 protein: ASSNMVASGDNEQF
V gene: TRBV7-8; J gene: TRBJ1-4; clone size: -; CDR3 protein: ASSLGLGGLTNEKLF
V gene: TRBV5-8; J gene: TRBJ1-5; clone size: -; CDR3 protein: ASSLRQISNQPQH
V gene: TRBV27; J gene: TRBJ1-1; clone size: -; CDR3 protein: ASSLPGQNPGNTEAF
V gene: TRBV4-1; J gene: TRBJ1-1; clone size: few; CDR3 protein: ASSQEAGQDVPPHSNTEAF
V gene: TRBV28; J gene: TRBJ2-7; clone size: -; CDR3 protein: ASSFYSGQGPYEQY
V gene: TRBV11-2; J gene: TRBJ2-5; clone size: -; CDR3 protein: ASSGTGGREETQY
V gene: TRBV19; J gene: TRBJ1-2; clone size: few; CDR3 protein: ASRPGQGTYGYT
V gene: TRBV5-6; J gene: TRBJ2-7; clone size: few; CDR3 protein: ASSRGQGGGYEQY
V gene: TRBV2; J gene: TRBJ1-1; clone size: few; CDR3 protein: ASREDRLNTEAF
V gene: TRBV4-2; J gene: TRBJ2-7; clone size: few; CDR3 protein: ASSHLWGTSGRAYEQY
V gene: TRBV7-9; J gene: TRBJ1-5; clone size: -; CDR3 protein: ASSGPGQGLTRGQPQH
V gene: TRBV6-5; J gene: TRBJ1-2; clone size: few; CDR3 protein: ASSYGDRAYGYT
V gene: TRBV5-4; J gene: TRBJ2-7; clone size: few; CDR3 protein: ASSLVSSGVLEQY
V gene: TRBV14; J gene: TRBJ2-3; clone size: -; CDR3 protein: ASSHRLFPSGESTDTQY
V gene: TRBV28; J gene: TRBJ1-2; clone size: -; CDR3 protein: ASIRDRGGGYT
V gene: TRBV11-3; J gene: TRBJ2-1; clone size: -; CDR3 protein: ASSILPGQGEQF
V gene: TRBV14; J gene: TRBJ1-1; clone size: few; CDR3 protein: ASSPQMNTEAF
V gene: TRBV9; J gene: TRBJ2-3; clone size: -; CDR3 protein: ASSERQTPDTQY
V gene: TRBV28; J gene: TRBJ1-2; clone size: -; CDR3 protein: ASRSTGEYYGYT
V gene: TRBV7-2; J gene: TRBJ1-4; clone size: -; CDR3 protein: ASSINRGEGEKLF
V gene: TRBV4-2; J gene: TRBJ2-3; clone size: -; CDR3 protein: ASSSLAGGAMTQY
V gene: TRBV4-2; J gene: TRBJ2-1; clone size: -; CDR3 protein: ASSQVGLAGYSYNEQF
V gene: TRBV5-6; J gene: TRBJ1-1; clone size: few; CDR3 protein: ASATMERMNTEAF
V gene: TRBV2; J gene: TRBJ2-5; clone size: -; CDR3 protein: ASSGDSKETQY
V gene: TRBV5-4; J gene: TRBJ1-1; clone size: -; CDR3 protein: ASSFKGGNTEAF
V gene: TRBV6-5; J gene: TRBJ2-5; clone size: few; CDR3 protein: ASTDSIQETQY
V gene: TRBV9; J gene: TRBJ2-7; clone size: few; CDR3 protein: ASSVAQVTYEQY
V gene: TRBV10-3; J gene: TRBJ2-3; clone size: -; CDR3 protein: ATNDGSSDTQY
V gene: TRBV2; J gene: TRBJ2-5; clone size: few; CDR3 protein: ASTETRETQY
V gene: TRBV13; J gene: TRBJ2-7; clone size: -; CDR3 protein: ASSSRAGGYEQY
V gene: TRBV19; J gene: TRBJ1-1; clone size: -; CDR3 protein: ASSDGSRAGRDTEAF
V gene: TRBV5-1; J gene: TRBJ2-5; clone size: few; CDR3 protein: ASSLKGETQY
V gene: TRBV7-2; J gene: TRBJ1-1; clone size: few; CDR3 protein: ASRLGNSRAF
V gene: TRBV6-5; J gene: TRBJ1-2; clone size: once; CDR3 protein: ASSYWSGQIGGYT
V gene: TRBV30; J gene: TRBJ2-3; clone size: few; CDR3 protein: AWRPKLTRFTDTQY
V gene: TRBV19; J gene: TRBJ2-2; clone size: few; CDR3 protein: ASSNGGWNTGELF
V gene: TRBV4-2; J gene: TRBJ1-5; clone size: few; CDR3 protein: ASSGDRVSNQPQH
V gene: TRBV4-3; J gene: TRBJ2-7; clone size: -; CDR3 protein: ASSQDPTGRGEQY
V gene: TRBV4-3; J gene: TRBJ2-1; clone size: few; CDR3 protein: ASSQDLGLAGDNEQF
V gene: TRBV28; J gene: TRBJ2-2; clone size: -; CDR3 protein: ASRKTGNTGELF
V gene: TRBV10-3; J gene: TRBJ1-6; clone size: -; CDR3 protein: AISGPPFQDPSSPLH
V gene: TRBV6-5; J gene: TRBJ1-3; clone size: few; CDR3 protein: ASSYSLGNTIY
V gene: TRBV7-9; J gene: TRBJ2-7; clone size: few; CDR3 protein: ASSFGLAGIYEQY
V gene: TRBV11-3; J gene: TRBJ2-1; clone size: -; CDR3 protein: ASSPKLAGGVNEQF
V gene: TRBV1; J gene: TRBJ2-7; clone size: few; CDR3 protein: TSSLRTGSTYEQY
V gene: TRBV4-3; J gene: TRBJ2-3; clone size: -; CDR3 protein: ASSQGLSHHTQY